This T cell receptor (beta chain) was identified during a study of Ad26.COV2.S vaccination and SARS-CoV-2 variants. Across the whole study: Donor was one of the participants in the Ad26.COV2.S arm of the COV1001 trial. The authors gave Ad26.COV2.S intramuscularly, either once or twice 56 days apart. Whole-study results and caveats: Post-vaccination breadth of spike-specific CD8+ and CD4+ T cell responses was reportedly substantial.

V lost 3 bases, J lost 6 bases, and 12 bases lay in between. In germline, CDR1 is SGHAT, CDR2 FQNNGV. The CDR3 runs to 14 residues. Produced via immunoSEQ multiplex PCR; TCRdb's table is partial and in-frame only. The sample lists approximately 420,000 clones; approximately 90% were seen once. Remarks on this clone: Its specificity is unknown.

The treatment here: approximately 18 received Ad26.COV2.S at low or high dose, single or two shots; several received placebo; per-sample allocation not given. Collection of the samples took place on day 63 after the first injection of vaccine or placebo. An adult of 18-55 years in Boston served as donor. The TCR sequence derives from a person between 18 and 65 years old who received the Ad26.COV2.S COVID-19 vaccine or a placebo. This chain connects TRBV11-2 to TRBJ2-1, with D possibly being TRBD2 (6 bases). Specimen: peripheral blood, collected in a trial of Ad26.COV2.S vaccine versus placebo. CDR3 region: CASSLEGGFNEQFF. CDR3 DNA sequence: TGTGCCAGCAGCTTGGAGGGTGGATTCAATGAGCAGTTCTTC.